This TCR beta chain appears in the sequencing data of a study of cytomegalovirus exposure and HLA in healthy donors. This clone was picked up a small number of times. Its antigen is not identified. This PCR relied on a set of 60 Vbeta primers and 13 Jbeta primers. Assay used: immunoSEQ multiplex PCR; TCRdb lists only in-frame clones, some missing. This table has approximately 140,000 clones, over 70% appearing once. Notes on the study in general: CMV serostatus alone was available as immune exposure information. The number of N-insertions in an Asian-associated ancestry cluster was reportedly below the 666-donor mean in a later analysis.

The germline gives CDR1 LNHDA, CDR2 SQIVND (reference sequence). The CDR3 spans 14 residues. Trimming cost V 6 bases and J 0 bases, with 8 bases left between them. This sequence originates from a woman between 55 and 75 years old in good health and CMV-seropositive. The chain couples TRBV19 to TRBJ1-4, with D unclear. Material: PBMCs. The CDR3 region has the DNA TGTGCCAGTAGGAGGGCATCAACTAATGAAAAACTGTTTTTT. It yields the protein CASRRASTNEKLFF.